The clone carrying this T cell receptor beta chain was found many times. Time point described: before trial treatment. Per germline, CDR1 MNHEY and CDR2 SVGEGT. CDR3 length: 17 residues. J gave up 8 bases and V 6 bases, and 14 bases lay outside the gene matches. cDNA synthesis used a TRAV/TRBV-specific primer set for both chains. A constant-region primer paired with the V-primer adapter amplified TCRs over about 20 PCR cycles. TCRdb reanalysed the reads using MiXCR and keeps one entry per CDR3 protein. This table holds roughly 60,000 distinct CDR3 sequences, around 27% found once. The sample belongs to a study of low-dose radiotherapy and immunotherapy resistance in tumors.

The genes are TRBV6-2 or TRBV6-3 and TRBJ1-6; 9 bases are shared with TRBD1. The sequence derives from a male donor with prostate cancer. The sample here was PBMCs, taken before treatment. DNA for the CDR3: TGTGCCAGCAGCACCACAGGGGGCTCTTTAAATGATTCACCCCTCCACTTT. Translating it yields CASSTTGGSLNDSPLHF.